This TCR beta chain was identified during a study of Graves' ophthalmopathy and Graves' hyperthyroidism. V shed 5 bases and J shed 7 bases, with 18 bases lying between them. The CDR3 loop spans 16 amino acids. CDR1 SGHTA and CDR2 FQGNSA come from the germline V gene. The sequenced template was RNA, covering the TCR beta CDR3 region. An initial RT-PCR round employing HTBI primers preceded a second-round multiplex PCR. TCRdb re-called the multiplex PCR reads through MiXCR, storing one row per CDR3 protein. The sample holds over a million distinct CDR3 sequences, about 36% seen once. The source of this sequence is an adult man with Graves' hyperthyroidism. The rearrangement links TRBV7-2 to TRBJ1-6, with D perhaps matching TRBD1 (5 bases). Sequencing used peripheral blood or thyroid tissue (not recorded which). This chain's CDR3 is CASSTDPTGLNSPLHF. The CDR3 coding sequence is TGTGCCAGCAGCACCGACCCGACGGGACTAAATTCACCCCTCCACTTT.